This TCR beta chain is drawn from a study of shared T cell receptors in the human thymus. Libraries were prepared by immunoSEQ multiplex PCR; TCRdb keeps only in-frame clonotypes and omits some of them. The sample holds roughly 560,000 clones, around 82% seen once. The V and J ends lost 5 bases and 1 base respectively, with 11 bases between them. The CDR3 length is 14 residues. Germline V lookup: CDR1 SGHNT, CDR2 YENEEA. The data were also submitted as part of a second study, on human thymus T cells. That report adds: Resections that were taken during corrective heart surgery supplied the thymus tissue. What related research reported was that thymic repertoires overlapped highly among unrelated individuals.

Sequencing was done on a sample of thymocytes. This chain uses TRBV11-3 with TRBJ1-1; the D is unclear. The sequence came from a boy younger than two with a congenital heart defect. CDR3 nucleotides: TGTGCCAGCAGCCAGCAGACACCGAACACTGAAGCTTTCTTT. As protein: CASSQQTPNTEAFF. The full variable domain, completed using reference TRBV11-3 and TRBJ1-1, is EAGVVQSPRYKIIEKKQPVAFWCNPISGHNTLYWYLQNLGQGPELLIRYENEEAVDDSQLPKDRFSAERLKGVDSTLKIQPAELGDSAVYLCASSQQTPNTEAFFGQGTRLTVV.